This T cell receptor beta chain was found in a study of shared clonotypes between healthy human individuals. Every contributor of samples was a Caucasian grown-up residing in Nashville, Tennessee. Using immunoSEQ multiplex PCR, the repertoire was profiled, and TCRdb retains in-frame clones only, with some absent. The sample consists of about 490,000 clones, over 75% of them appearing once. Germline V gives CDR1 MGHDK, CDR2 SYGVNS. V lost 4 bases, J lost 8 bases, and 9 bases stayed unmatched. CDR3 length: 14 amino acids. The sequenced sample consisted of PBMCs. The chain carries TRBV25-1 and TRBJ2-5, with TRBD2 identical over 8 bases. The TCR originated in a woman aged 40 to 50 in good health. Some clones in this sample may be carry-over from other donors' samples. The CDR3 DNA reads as TGTGCCAGCAGTGCCGGACTAGCTTTGGAAACCCAGTACTTC. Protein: CASSAGLALETQYF.